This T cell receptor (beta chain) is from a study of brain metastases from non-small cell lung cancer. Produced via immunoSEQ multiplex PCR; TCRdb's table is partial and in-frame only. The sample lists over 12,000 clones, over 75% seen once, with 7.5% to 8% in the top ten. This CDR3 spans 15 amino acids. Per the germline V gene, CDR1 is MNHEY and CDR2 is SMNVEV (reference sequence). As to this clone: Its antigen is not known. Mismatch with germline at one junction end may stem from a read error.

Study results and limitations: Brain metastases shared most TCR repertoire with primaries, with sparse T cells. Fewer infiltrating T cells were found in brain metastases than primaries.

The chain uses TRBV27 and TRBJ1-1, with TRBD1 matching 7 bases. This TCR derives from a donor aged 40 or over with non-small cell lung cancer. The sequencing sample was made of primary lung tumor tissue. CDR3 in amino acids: CASSVSGGGSTEAFF. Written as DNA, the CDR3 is TGTGCCAGCAGTGTATCAGGGGGAGGGAGCACTGAAGCTTTCTTT.